This T cell receptor (beta chain) was profiled in a study of OX40 agonist ivuxolimab in advanced cancers. Study outcomes and limitations: More expanded clones were seen, on average, in CD8+ T cells than in CD4+. Some patients without response likewise showed low normalized clonal expansion.

The CDR3 extends over 14 amino acids. Looked up from germline, CDR1 is MGHRA and CDR2 is YSYEKL. V was cut by 4 bases and J by 5 bases, with 14 bases left in between. Generated by immunoSEQ multiplex PCR, the TCRdb table keeps only in-frame clones and is missing some. The sample contains about 100,000 clones, roughly 94% of which appear only once. Note on this clone: Its antigen is currently unknown.

This sample comprised CD4+ or CD8+ T cells sorted from blood, obtained in a trial of the OX40 agonist ivuxolimab. The source of this sequence is an adult with an advanced solid tumor such as melanoma, head and neck, liver or kidney cancer. The rearrangement links TRBV4-1 to TRBJ1-1, with D maybe TRBD1 (5 bases). The CDR3 protein is CASSPPGGGTEAFF. CDR3 nucleotide sequence: TGCGCCAGCAGCCCCCCCGGGGGGGGAACTGAAGCTTTCTTT.